This T cell receptor beta chain was recovered during a study of lymphopenia after photon versus proton radiotherapy. The CDR3 has 14 residues. The ends lost 3 bases at V and 7 bases at J; junction bases unmatched: 5. Germline V lookup: CDR1 LNHDA, CDR2 SQIVND (reference sequence). Using immunoSEQ multiplex PCR, the repertoire was profiled, and TCRdb retains in-frame clones only, with some absent. The table has 75,000 to 90,000 clones, around 80% seen once. By sample share, this clone is medium-sized. This TCR came from a man in his 60s with pancreatic cancer. The sequenced sample was peripheral blood, obtained from a patient treated with proton-based radiotherapy. The chain has TRBV19 and TRBJ2-7; 11 nucleotides match TRBD1. The CDR3 region has the DNA TGTGCCAGTAGTATGGGACAGGGGGGATTTGAGCAGTACTTC. Translating gives CASSMGQGGFEQYF.